This TCR beta chain was documented in a study of human thymus T cells. Worth noting for this clone: The antigen remains undetermined.

Trimming shortened V by 7 bases and J by 2 bases, and 18 bases separated the two germline ends. The CDR3 totals 15 residues. Germline V gene sequence: CDR1 SGHRS, CDR2 YFSETQ. Thymic resections from corrective heart surgery supplied the tissue. Whole-study findings and limits: Thymic and blood repertoires appeared to show biased V and J gene usage.

Using immunoSEQ multiplex PCR, the repertoire was profiled, and TCRdb retains in-frame clones only, with some absent. Here the sample spans some 120,000 clones, about 93% being singletons. The V and J genes are TRBV5-1 and TRBJ2-5; D is ambiguous. The sequenced material came from thymus tissue. This sequence originates from a boy younger than two with a congenital heart defect but otherwise immunologically healthy. CDR3 residues: CASRNRGDPQETQYF. In DNA form, the CDR3 reads TGCGCCAGCCGAAACCGCGGAGACCCACAAGAGACCCAGTACTTC.